This T cell receptor beta chain is from a study of blood T cell repertoires in COVID-19. The overall study: Specimens from acute and convalescent COVID-19 originated in the United States, Italy and Spain. The cDNA or gDNA used as material had been derived from T cells, B-cell-depleted T cells, or PBMCs.

Per the study methods: Researchers report that nucleated cell counts were estimated from reference gene primer amplification. The repertoire was sequenced with immunoSEQ multiplex PCR; TCRdb's copy has only in-frame clones and lacks some. That table furnishes V, J and clone size, whereas the DNA furnished D and trimming. Of around 30,000 clones in the sample, approximately 92% were seen once. This TCR was recovered from a man in his 60s with acute or convalescent COVID-19. The specimen sequenced was peripheral blood.

The CDR3 spells CAWSLTGQSTEAFF. The CDR3 coding sequence is TGTGCCTGGAGCTTGACAGGTCAGAGCACTGAAGCTTTCTTT. V gene TRBV30 combines with J gene TRBJ1-1, with a possible D match to TRBD1 (6 bases). Per germline, CDR1 GTSNPN and CDR2 SVGIG (reference sequence). CDR3 length: 14 amino acids. V was shortened by 3 bases and J by 4 bases, with 15 bases between the two germline ends.